What follows describes a single T cell receptor beta chain. Its specificity is unknown. These data are taken from a study of cytomegalovirus exposure and HLA in healthy donors. Study results and caveats: It has been reported that TCR beta sequences accurately predicted the HLA-A and HLA-B alleles of most subjects.

The CDR3 loop spans 13 amino acids. V lost 4 bases and J 8 bases, leaving 12 bases between the germline ends. Germline loops: CDR1 SGDLS, CDR2 YYNGEE. PCR employed 60 Vbeta and 13 Jbeta primers. The data were produced by immunoSEQ multiplex PCR, yet TCRdb's version contains in-frame clones alone and is incomplete. The table lists about 160,000 clones, 60% to 80% of them singletons. This sequence originates from a woman aged 45-65 years in good health and CMV-seropositive. The chain uses TRBV9 and TRBJ1-4, with D unclear. Source material: PBMCs. The CDR3 DNA sequence: TGTGCCAGCAGCCCGGGCCGGAGGGAAAAACTGTTTTTT. Translation: CASSPGRREKLFF.